This T cell receptor (beta chain) is drawn from a study of human T cells and chemical hapten exposure. Study context: Variability of per-sample TCR yields stemmed mainly from small differences in pooled library volume.

Time point specified: healthy volunteer bleed at 2 weeks. Unseparated into fractions, whole blood served as the source from which total RNA was extracted. TCRdb re-analysed the RACE reads in MiXCR, keeping a single row per CDR3 protein. The table records about 93,000 distinct CDR3 sequences, about 8.6% of them present only once. Germline V CDR1 and CDR2: MNHEY, SVGEGT. V was pared by 2 bases and J by 2 bases, with 5 bases between. The CDR3 covers 13 residues. The specimen sequenced was whole blood. V usage is TRBV6-2 or TRBV6-3 and J usage is TRBJ2-3; no clear D. The sequence was obtained from a female donor in good health. Some clones in this sample may be carry-over from other donors' samples. CDR3 DNA: TGTGCCAGCAGTTACGGATACACAGATACGCAGTATTTT. This encodes CASSYGYTDTQYF.